The entry below describes one T cell receptor beta chain. This sample is drawn from a study of blood T cell repertoires in COVID-19. Looking at the study overall: The United States, Italy and Spain provided the acute and convalescent COVID-19 samples.

The authors' processing: Amplification with reference gene primers provided the estimates of nucleated cell counts. The protocol was immunoSEQ multiplex PCR, while the TCRdb copy is restricted to in-frame clones and leaves out a portion. V and J calls and clone size are those listed in that table; D and trimming were worked out from the DNA. There are fewer than 400,000 clones in the sample; roughly 87% occur only once, and around 8.9% lies in the top ten. Sequenced: PBMCs or T cells enriched from blood (not recorded which). This sequence was found in a woman aged 18-29 years who had recovered from COVID-19.

The CDR3, as DNA: TGTGCCAGCAAGGGCGGGACGATAGGCGGGGAGCTGTTTTTT. Residues: CASKGGTIGGELFF. The chain has TRBV6-6 and TRBJ2-2; D may be TRBD2 (6 bases). The V and J ends lost 7 bases and 7 bases respectively, with 16 bases between them. The CDR3 totals 14 residues. The V gene's germline CDR1 is MNHNY and CDR2 SVGAGI (reference sequence).